A single sample gave rise to the 15 T cell receptor beta chains below, sequenced in a study of naive and memory T cell subsets. An equimolar mix of two oligonucleotides served as the beta constant-region primer for TRBC1 and TRBC2. Four rounds of PCR amplified the ligated cDNA using nested alpha and beta constant-region primers plus SP2. TCRdb used MiXCR to reprocess the UMI-ligation and nested PCR reads, holding one entry per CDR3 protein. The sample yields roughly 130,000 distinct CDR3 sequences, roughly 36% seen once. Sample: central memory CD4+ T cells from blood. The receptors come from a human donor in good health.

J is TRBJ2-5 and V is TRBV5-5; TRBD1 matches 9 bases. Germline CDR1 reads SGHKS; CDR2 reads YYEKEE (reference sequence). The CDR3 runs to 18 residues. V was clipped by 0 bases and J by 5 bases; unmatched bases: 14. This chain's CDR3 is CASSLAVTGGRIGETQYF. The CDR3 coding sequence is TGTGCCAGCAGCTTGGCGGTAACAGGGGGCAGGATCGGGGAGACCCAGTACTTC.

The chain couples TRBV6-2 or TRBV6-3 to TRBJ1-1; D is unclear. The ends were cut back, 7 bases at V and 0 bases at J, with 15 bases in the middle. Germline-derived CDR1 and CDR2 are MNHEY and SVGEGT. This CDR3 is built from 15 residues. The CDR3, as DNA: TGTGCCAGCACCCCTCTCGGGAGAATGAACACTGAAGCTTTCTTT. This translates into CASTPLGRMNTEAFF.

The chain employs TRBV2 and TRBJ2-3, with D hard to call. Per germline, CDR1 SNHLY and CDR2 FYNNEI. The ends were cut back, 4 bases at V and 5 bases at J, with 13 bases in the middle. The CDR3 contains 14 residues. Written as DNA, the CDR3 is TGTGCCAGCAGTGGGTTGAGACAAAGAGATACGCAGTATTTT. This translates into CASSGLRQRDTQYF.

This clonotype occurred a few times. The CDR3 DNA sequence: TGCAGCGTTGGAGAGACCCAGTACTTC. Translation gives CSVGETQYF. The V gene is TRBV29-1, the J gene TRBJ2-5; D is uncertain. V lost 4 bases and J lost 4, with 1 base in between. CDR3 length: 9 residues. The germline V gene encodes CDR1 SQVTM and CDR2 ANQGSEA. Full variable domain (remainder filled in from reference TRBV29-1 and TRBJ2-5): SAVISQKPSRDICQRGTSLTIQCQVDSQVTMMFWYRQQPGQSLTLIATANQGSEATYESGFVIDKFPISRPNLTFSTLTVSNMSPEDSSIYLCSVGETQYFGPGTRLLVL.

This clonotype was observed a handful of times. The chain joins TRBV12-3 or TRBV12-4 to TRBJ2-3; 7 bases agree with TRBD1. V trimming: 5 bases; J trimming: 0 bases; junction bases outside the gene matches: 11. The CDR3 is made up of 17 amino acids. Here the CDR3 reads CASSPNRQGGSTDTQYF. The CDR3 DNA reads as TGTGCCAGCAGTCCCAACCGACAGGGCGGGAGCACAGATACGCAGTATTTT.

This clonotype has just a few counts. J is TRBJ2-1 and V is TRBV19; D is undetermined. The length of the CDR3 is 13 residues. CDR1 is LNHDA, CDR2 SQIVND, per germline (reference sequence). V was shortened by 7 bases and J by 1 base, with 8 bases between the two germline ends. CDR3 protein: CASNDQSYNEQFF. CDR3 nucleotide sequence: TGTGCCAGTAACGACCAGTCCTACAATGAGCAGTTCTTC.

In this sample, this clonotype turned up many times. The V gene is TRBV27, the J gene TRBJ2-1, with unresolved D. This CDR3 has 17 amino acids. The V gene lost 7 bases and the J gene lost 0 bases, with 19 bases spanning the gap. The germline CDR1 and CDR2 sequences are MNHEY and SMNVEV (reference sequence). CDR3 sequence reads: CASTVKAPRLSYNEQFF. DNA for the CDR3: TGTGCCAGCACCGTCAAGGCTCCCAGACTCTCCTACAATGAGCAGTTCTTC.

This clonotype has just one count. The chain links TRBV30 to TRBJ2-1, with 7 nucleotides matching TRBD2. Trimming removed 3 bases from V and 6 bases from J; junction bases left unmatched: 11. There are 15 residues in the CDR3. The germline gives CDR1 GTSNPN, CDR2 SVGIG (reference sequence). The CDR3 sequence is CAWRISGTISNEQFF. Written as DNA, the CDR3 is TGTGCCTGGAGAATCTCCGGGACTATCTCCAATGAGCAGTTCTTC. Using reference TRBV30 and TRBJ2-1 for the parts outside the CDR3, the full variable domain is SQTIHQWPATLVQPVGSPLSLECTVEGTSNPNLYWYRQAAGRGLQLLFYSVGIGQISSEVPQNLSASRPQDRQFILSSKKLLLSDSGFYLCAWRISGTISNEQFFGPGTRLTVL.

The rearrangement uses TRBV12-3 or TRBV12-4 and TRBJ2-4; the D is unclear. The V and J ends lost 5 bases and 9 bases respectively, with 14 bases between them. The CDR3 has 13 residues. The CDR3 DNA reads TGTGCCAGCAGTCCTCGAACAAATGGCATTCAGTACTTC. This sequence encodes CASSPRTNGIQYF.

V and J are TRBV3-1 and TRBJ1-3; D is undetermined. The CDR3 runs 13 residues. V lost 3 bases and J lost 4, with 7 bases in between. Germline values: CDR1 LGHDT, CDR2 YNNKEL (reference sequence). In DNA, the CDR3 is TGTGCCAGCAGCCACGGCGGAGGAAACACCATATATTTT. Encoded protein: CASSHGGGNTIYF.

This clonotype showed up just a few times. The chain uses TRBV7-6 and TRBJ2-1; perhaps D is TRBD1 or TRBD2 (5 bases each). V lost 5 bases and J lost 4, with 12 bases in between. CDR3 length: 14 residues. Per germline, CDR1 SGHVS and CDR2 FNYEAQ. DNA of the CDR3: TGTGCCAGCAGCCCCCTCGGGACGTACAATGAGCAGTTCTTC. This sequence encodes CASSPLGTYNEQFF.

This rearrangement joins TRBV7-8 to TRBJ2-5, with no clear D. V gave up 2 bases and J gave up 1 base, with 5 bases separating them. The germline CDR1 and CDR2 sequences are SGHVS and FQNEAQ. This CDR3 comprises 13 residues. The CDR3 region has the DNA TGTGCCAGCAGCTTATTGAGCCAAGAGACCCAGTACTTC. Encoded protein: CASSLLSQETQYF.

This clonotype was observed a few times. Here the CDR3 DNA reads TGCAGTGCCCGACGCGAGGGGCGCGGTGAGCAGTTCTTC. Translated, it gives CSARREGRGEQFF. This rearrangement joins TRBV20-1 to TRBJ2-1; D could derive from TRBD1 or TRBD2 (5 bases each). V dropped 6 bases and J dropped 9 bases, with 18 bases sitting between them. The CDR3 covers 13 residues. Germline V gives CDR1 DFQATT, CDR2 SNEGSKA (reference sequence).

The chain combines TRBV2 with TRBJ2-2, with D unclear. The V gene lost 4 bases and the J gene lost 5 bases, with 5 bases spanning the gap. Germline CDR1 reads SNHLY; CDR2 reads FYNNEI. This CDR3 has 12 amino acids. The CDR3 DNA reads TGTGCCAGCAGTGTATGGACCGGGGAGCTGTTTTTT. This sequence encodes CASSVWTGELFF.

The chain has TRBV7-9 and TRBJ2-7; D gene unclear. The V gene lost 0 bases and the J gene lost 2 bases, with 8 bases spanning the gap. Germline V gene lookup returns CDR1 SEHNR and CDR2 FQNEAQ (reference sequence). The CDR3 loop spans 14 amino acids. CDR3 nucleotide sequence: TGTGCCAGCAGCTTAGCCGTCCCGCCCTACGAGCAGTACTTC. This sequence encodes CASSLAVPPYEQYF.